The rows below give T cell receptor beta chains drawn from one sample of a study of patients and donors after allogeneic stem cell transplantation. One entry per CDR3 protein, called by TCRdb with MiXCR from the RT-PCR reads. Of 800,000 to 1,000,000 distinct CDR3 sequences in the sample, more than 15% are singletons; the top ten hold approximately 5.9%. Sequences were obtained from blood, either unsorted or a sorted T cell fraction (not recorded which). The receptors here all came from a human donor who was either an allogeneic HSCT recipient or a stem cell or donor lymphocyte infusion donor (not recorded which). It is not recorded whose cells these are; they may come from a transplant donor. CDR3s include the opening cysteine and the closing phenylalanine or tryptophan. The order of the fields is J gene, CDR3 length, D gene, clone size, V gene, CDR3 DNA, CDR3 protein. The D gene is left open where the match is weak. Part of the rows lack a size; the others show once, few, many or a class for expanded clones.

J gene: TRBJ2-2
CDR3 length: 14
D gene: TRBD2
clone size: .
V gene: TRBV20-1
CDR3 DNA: TGCAGTGCTAGTCTAGCGGGGGAAGGCGGGGAGCTGTTTTTT
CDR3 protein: CSASLAGEGGELFF

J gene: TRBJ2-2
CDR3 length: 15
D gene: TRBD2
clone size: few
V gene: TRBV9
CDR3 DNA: TGTGCCAGCAGAAAAGAGGGGAGCGGGGCCGGGGAGCTGTTTTTT
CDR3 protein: CASRKEGSGAGELFF

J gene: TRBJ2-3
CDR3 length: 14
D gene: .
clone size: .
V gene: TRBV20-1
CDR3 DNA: TGCAGTGCTAGTAATTCGAAAAGCACAGATACGCAGTATTTT
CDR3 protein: CSASNSKSTDTQYF

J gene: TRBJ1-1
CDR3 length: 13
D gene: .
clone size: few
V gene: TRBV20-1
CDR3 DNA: TGCAGTGCCACACCAGGACCGAACACTGAAGCTTTCTTT
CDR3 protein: CSATPGPNTEAFF

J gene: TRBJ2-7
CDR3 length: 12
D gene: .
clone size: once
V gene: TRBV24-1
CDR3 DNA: TGTGCCACCAGACCCAGGGGCTACGAGCAGTACTTC
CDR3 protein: CATRPRGYEQYF

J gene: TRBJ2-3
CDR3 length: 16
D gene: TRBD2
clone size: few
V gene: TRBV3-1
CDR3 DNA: TGTGCCAGCAGCCACCAGACTAGCGGGTACACAGATACGCAGTATTTT
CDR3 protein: CASSHQTSGYTDTQYF

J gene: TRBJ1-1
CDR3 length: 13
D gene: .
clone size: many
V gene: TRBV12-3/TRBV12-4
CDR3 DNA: TGTGCCAGCCGAACCGGTGGGAACACTGAAGCTTTCTTT
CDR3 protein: CASRTGGNTEAFF

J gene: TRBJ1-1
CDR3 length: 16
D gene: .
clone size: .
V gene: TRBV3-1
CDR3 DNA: TGTGCCAGCAGCCAAGATCCATCTCCGTTCACCACTGAAGCTTTCTTT
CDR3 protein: CASSQDPSPFTTEAFF

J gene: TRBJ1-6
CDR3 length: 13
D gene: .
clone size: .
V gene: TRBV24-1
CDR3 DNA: TGTGCCACCAGTGCAGGGGCGGATTCACCCCTCCACTTT
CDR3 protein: CATSAGADSPLHF

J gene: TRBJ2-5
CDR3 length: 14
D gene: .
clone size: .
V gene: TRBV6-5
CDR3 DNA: TGTGCCAGCAGTTACGCCGGGTTGGGGGAGACCCAGTACTTC
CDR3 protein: CASSYAGLGETQYF

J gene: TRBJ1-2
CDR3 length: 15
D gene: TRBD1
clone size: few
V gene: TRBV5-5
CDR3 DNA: TGTGCCAGCAGCTTGAACAGGGGATGGAACTATGGCTACACCTTC
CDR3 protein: CASSLNRGWNYGYTF

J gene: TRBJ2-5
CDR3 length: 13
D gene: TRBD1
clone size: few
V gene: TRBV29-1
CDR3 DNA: TGCAGCGCTAGGACAGGGTATCCAGAGACCCAGTACTTC
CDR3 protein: CSARTGYPETQYF

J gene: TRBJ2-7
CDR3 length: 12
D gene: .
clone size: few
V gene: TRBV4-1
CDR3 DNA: TGCGCCAGCAGCCATTATTCCTACGAGCAGTACTTC
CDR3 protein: CASSHYSYEQYF

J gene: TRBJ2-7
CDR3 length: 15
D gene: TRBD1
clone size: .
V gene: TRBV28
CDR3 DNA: TGTGCCAGCACCTCACCCGGGACAGGTTACTACGAGCAGTACTTC
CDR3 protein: CASTSPGTGYYEQYF

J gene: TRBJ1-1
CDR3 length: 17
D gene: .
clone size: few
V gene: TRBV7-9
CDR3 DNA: TGTGCCAGCAGCTTCACACCCCGAGGCCCTATGAACACTGAAGCTTTCTTT
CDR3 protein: CASSFTPRGPMNTEAFF

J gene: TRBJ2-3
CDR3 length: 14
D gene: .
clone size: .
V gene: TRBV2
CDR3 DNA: TGTGCCAGCACCCAGGGAATCAGCACAGATACGCAGTATTTT
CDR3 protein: CASTQGISTDTQYF

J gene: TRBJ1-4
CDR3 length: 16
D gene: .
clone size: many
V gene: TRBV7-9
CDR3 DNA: TGTGCCAGCAGCGAATTAGGGGGAGAATCTAATGAAAAACTGTTTTTT
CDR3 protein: CASSELGGESNEKLFF

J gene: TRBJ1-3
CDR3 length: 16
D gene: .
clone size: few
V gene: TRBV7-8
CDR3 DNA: TGTGCCAGCAGCTTAGGAAACACCCTCTCTGGAAACACCATATATTTT
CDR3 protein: CASSLGNTLSGNTIYF

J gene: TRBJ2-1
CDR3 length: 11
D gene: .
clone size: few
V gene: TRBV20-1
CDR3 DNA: TGCAGTGCAACCGGGACTGCTGAGCAGTTCTTC
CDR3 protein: CSATGTAEQFF

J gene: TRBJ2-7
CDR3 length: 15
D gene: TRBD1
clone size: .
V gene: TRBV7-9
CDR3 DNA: TGTGCCAGCAGCGCAAACAGGGGCCCCTACAGCGAGCAGTACTTC
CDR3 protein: CASSANRGPYSEQYF

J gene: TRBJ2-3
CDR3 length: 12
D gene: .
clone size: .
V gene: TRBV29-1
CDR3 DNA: TGCAGCGTAAAATCAGGGTCAGATACGCAGTATTTT
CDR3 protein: CSVKSGSDTQYF

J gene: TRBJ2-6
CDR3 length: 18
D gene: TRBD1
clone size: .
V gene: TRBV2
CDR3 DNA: TGTGCCAGCAGTGAGCTGGGACAGGGGATTCCTGGGGCCAACGTCCTGACTTTC
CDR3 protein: CASSELGQGIPGANVLTF

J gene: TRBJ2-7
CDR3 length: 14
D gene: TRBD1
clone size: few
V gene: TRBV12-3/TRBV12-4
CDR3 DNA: TGTGCCAGCAAAGACAGGGGGTCCCCCTACGAGCAGTACTTC
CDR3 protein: CASKDRGSPYEQYF

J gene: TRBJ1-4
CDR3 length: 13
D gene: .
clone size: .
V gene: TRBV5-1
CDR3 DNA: TGCGCCAGCCAACTTGAAAGCAATGAAAAACTGTTTTTT
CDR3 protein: CASQLESNEKLFF

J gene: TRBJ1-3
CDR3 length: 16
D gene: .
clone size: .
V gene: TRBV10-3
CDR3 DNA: TGTGCCATCAGTGAGTCAGACAGGCCCCCTGGAAACACCATATATTTT
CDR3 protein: CAISESDRPPGNTIYF

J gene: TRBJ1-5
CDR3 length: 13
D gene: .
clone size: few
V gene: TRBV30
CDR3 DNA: TGTGCCTGCGACCTCGCGGGCAGTCAGCCCCAGCATTTT
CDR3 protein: CACDLAGSQPQHF

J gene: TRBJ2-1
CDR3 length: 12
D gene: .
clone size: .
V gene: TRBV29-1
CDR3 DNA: TGCAGCGCTCCGGGACATTACAATGAGCAGTTCTTC
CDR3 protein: CSAPGHYNEQFF

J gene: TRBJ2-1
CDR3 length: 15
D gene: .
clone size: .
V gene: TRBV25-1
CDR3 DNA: TGTGCCAGCAGTGAATATGGGCCGGGAGACAATGAGCAGTTCTTC
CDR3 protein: CASSEYGPGDNEQFF

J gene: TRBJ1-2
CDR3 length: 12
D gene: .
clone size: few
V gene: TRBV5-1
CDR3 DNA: TGCGCCAGCAGCGGAGCAGGGTATGGCTACACCTTC
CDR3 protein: CASSGAGYGYTF

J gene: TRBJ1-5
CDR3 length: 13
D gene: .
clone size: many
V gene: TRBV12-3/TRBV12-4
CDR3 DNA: TGTGCCAGCAGTTTGAGGGAGGGACAGCCCCAGCATTTT
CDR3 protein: CASSLREGQPQHF

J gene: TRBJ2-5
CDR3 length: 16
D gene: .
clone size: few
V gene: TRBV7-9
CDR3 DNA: TGTGCCAGCAGCCCGTTACCCAACAGGGTACAAGAGACCCAGTACTTC
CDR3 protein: CASSPLPNRVQETQYF

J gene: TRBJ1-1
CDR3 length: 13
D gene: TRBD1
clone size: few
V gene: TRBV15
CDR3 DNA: TGTGCCACCAGCTCACGGACAGGCACTGAAGCTTTCTTT
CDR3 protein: CATSSRTGTEAFF

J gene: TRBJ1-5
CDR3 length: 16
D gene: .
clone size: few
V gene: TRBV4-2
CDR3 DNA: TGTGCCAGCAGCCAGATGAGGAAAGGGGGCAATCAGCCCCAGCATTTT
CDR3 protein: CASSQMRKGGNQPQHF

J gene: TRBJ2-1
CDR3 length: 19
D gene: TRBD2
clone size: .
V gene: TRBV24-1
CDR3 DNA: TGTGCCACCAGTGACCCCGGGCTAGCGGGAGCAAGTTCCTACAATGAGCAGTTCTTC
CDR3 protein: CATSDPGLAGASSYNEQFF

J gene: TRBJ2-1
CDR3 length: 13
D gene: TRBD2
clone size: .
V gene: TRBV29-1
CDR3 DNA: TGCAGCGTTCAGCGGGGATACACGAATGAGCAGTTCTTC
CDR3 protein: CSVQRGYTNEQFF

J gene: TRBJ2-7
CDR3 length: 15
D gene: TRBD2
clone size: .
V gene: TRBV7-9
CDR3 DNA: TGTGCCAGCAGCCTTTATAGCGGGAGGGTATACGAGCAGTACTTC
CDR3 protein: CASSLYSGRVYEQYF

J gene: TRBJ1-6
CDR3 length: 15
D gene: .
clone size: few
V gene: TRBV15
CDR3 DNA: TGTGCCACCAGCAGAGCCCTTCAGGGAAATTCACCCCTCCACTTT
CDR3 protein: CATSRALQGNSPLHF

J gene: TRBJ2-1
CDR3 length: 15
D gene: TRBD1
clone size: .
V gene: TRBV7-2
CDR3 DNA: TGTGCCAGCAGCCGAGGGACAGGGCAGATCGTTGAGCAGTTCTTC
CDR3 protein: CASSRGTGQIVEQFF

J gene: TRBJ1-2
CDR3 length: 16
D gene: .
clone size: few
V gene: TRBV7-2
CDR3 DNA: TGTGCCAGCAGCACATTCTATCGATTGGGCCCAGACTCGTACACCTTC
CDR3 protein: CASSTFYRLGPDSYTF